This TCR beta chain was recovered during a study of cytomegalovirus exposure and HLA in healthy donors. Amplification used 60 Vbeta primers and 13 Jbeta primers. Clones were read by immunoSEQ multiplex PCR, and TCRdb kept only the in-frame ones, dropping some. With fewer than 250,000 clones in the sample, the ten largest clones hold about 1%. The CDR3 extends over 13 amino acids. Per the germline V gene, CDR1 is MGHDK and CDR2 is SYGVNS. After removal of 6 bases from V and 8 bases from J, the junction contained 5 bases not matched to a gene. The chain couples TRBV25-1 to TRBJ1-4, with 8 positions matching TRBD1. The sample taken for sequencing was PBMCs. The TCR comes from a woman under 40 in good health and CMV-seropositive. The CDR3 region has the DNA TGTGCCAGCAGGGACAGGGAGGAAGAAAAACTGTTTTTT. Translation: CASRDREEEKLFF.